The following is a T cell receptor beta chain sequence with its context. The data were taken from a study of blood T cell repertoires in COVID-19. Overall study: The samples span acute and convalescent COVID-19 from the United States, Italy and Spain.

This CDR3 is built from 14 residues. Looked up from germline, CDR1 is SGDLS and CDR2 is YYNGEE. Germline trimming cut 2 bases from V and 5 bases from J; bases unmatched to any gene: 5. Under the authors' procedure: Reference gene primer amplification in the assay estimated nucleated cell counts. Generated by immunoSEQ multiplex PCR, the TCRdb table keeps only in-frame clones and is missing some. Clone size and V and J calls were adopted from that table, with D and trimming inferred from the DNA. The repertoire holds about 210,000 clones, with 80% to 90% as singletons. The V and J genes are TRBV9 and TRBJ2-7, with 9 bases matching TRBD2. Source material: peripheral blood. The receptor's source is a woman aged 80 or older with acute or convalescent COVID-19. The CDR3 spells CASSVRRTSDEQYF. The CDR3, as DNA: TGTGCCAGCAGCGTGAGGAGGACTAGCGACGAGCAGTACTTC.